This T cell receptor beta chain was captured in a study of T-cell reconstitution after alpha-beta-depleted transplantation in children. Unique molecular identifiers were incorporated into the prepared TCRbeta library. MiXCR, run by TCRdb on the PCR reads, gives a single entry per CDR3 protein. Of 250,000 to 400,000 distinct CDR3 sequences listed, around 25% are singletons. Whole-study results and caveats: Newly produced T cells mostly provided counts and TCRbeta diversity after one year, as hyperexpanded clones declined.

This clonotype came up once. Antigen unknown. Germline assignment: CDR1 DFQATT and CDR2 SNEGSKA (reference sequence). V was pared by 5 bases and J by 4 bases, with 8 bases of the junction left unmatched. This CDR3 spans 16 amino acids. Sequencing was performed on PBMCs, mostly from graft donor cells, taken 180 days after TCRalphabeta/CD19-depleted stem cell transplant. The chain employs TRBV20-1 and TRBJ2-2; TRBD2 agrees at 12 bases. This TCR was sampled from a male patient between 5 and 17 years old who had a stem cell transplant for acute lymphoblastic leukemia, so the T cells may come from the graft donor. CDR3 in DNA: TGCAGTGCTCGGGGGCTAGCGGGAGGGGGCACCGGGGAGCTGTTTTTT. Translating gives CSARGLAGGGTGELFF.